The entry below describes one T cell receptor (beta chain). The sample is drawn from a study of T-cell reconstitution after alpha-beta-depleted transplantation in children. TCRbeta library construction was performed incorporating unique molecular identifiers. TCRdb processed the PCR reads anew with MiXCR; each CDR3 protein has one entry. The sample has some 600,000 distinct CDR3 sequences, 15% to 20% seen once; the top ten hold 0.85% to 1.3%. Germline V gene data show CDR1 as DFQATT and CDR2 as SNEGSKA (reference sequence). V dropped 2 bases and J dropped 8 bases, with 21 bases sitting between them. The CDR3 totals 15 residues.

The source of this sequence is a human donor who donated a stem cell graft to a child with acute myeloid leukemia. This chain connects TRBV20-1 to TRBJ1-2; D is perhaps TRBD1 (6 bases). The sequenced sample was PBMCs from the stem cell graft donor, obtained from the stem cell graft. The CDR3 protein is CSARHISGAQGGYTF. In nucleotides, the CDR3 is TGCAGTGCTAGACACATCTCCGGGGCCCAGGGGGGCTACACCTTC.